Listed below are T cell receptor beta chains from one sample, sequenced in a study of blood T cell repertoires in COVID-19. The data were produced by immunoSEQ multiplex PCR, yet TCRdb's version contains in-frame clones alone and is incomplete. The data contain roughly 180,000 clones, about four fifths of them singletons. The sequencing sample was made of peripheral blood. The receptors come from a woman aged 55-70 years with COVID-19, enrolled during active disease. The CDR3 runs from the conserved cysteine through the conserved F or W. The D gene is left open where the match is weak. A clone size is listed for some rows: how often the clone was seen (once, few, many), or a class if it is expanded.

-,13,-,TRBV15,TRBJ2-5,CATSRDQQETQYF,TGTGCCACCAGCAGAGATCAGCAAGAGACCCAGTACTTC
-,16,TRBD1,TRBV9,TRBJ2-2,CASSVGGQGNTGELFF,TGTGCCAGCAGCGTAGGGGGACAGGGGAACACCGGGGAGCTGTTTTTT
-,20,TRBD1,TRBV5-8,TRBJ1-1,CASSLARAGGAVGRNTEAFF,TGTGCCAGCAGCTTGGCGCGGGCAGGGGGCGCGGTGGGGAGAAACACTGAAGCTTTCTTT
-,14,TRBD1,TRBV28,TRBJ1-2,CASSPRGQYSGYTF,TGTGCCAGCAGTCCCAGGGGACAGTACTCCGGCTACACCTTC
-,15,-,TRBV5-1,TRBJ1-2,CASSLERGTSKGYTF,TGCGCCAGCAGCTTGGAAAGGGGAACATCGAAAGGCTACACCTTC
-,18,TRBD2,TRBV9,TRBJ2-1,CASSTLAGGPSSYNEQFF,TGTGCCAGCAGCACCCTAGCGGGAGGGCCCTCCTCCTACAATGAACAGTTCTTC
-,15,-,TRBV3-1/TRBV3-2,TRBJ1-4,CASSQMVSSNEKLFF,TGTGCCAGCAGCCAAATGGTCAGTTCTAATGAAAAACTGTTTTTT
-,12,-,TRBV30,TRBJ1-1,CASWGGNTEAFF,TGTGCCTCTTGGGGGGGGAACACTGAAGCTTTCTTT
-,16,TRBD2,TRBV5-8,TRBJ2-3,CASSLGWRGGPDTQYF,TGTGCCAGCAGCTTGGGATGGCGGGGGGGTCCAGATACGCAGTATTTT
-,14,TRBD1,TRBV6-6,TRBJ1-5,CASEQTGGGQPQHF,TGTGCCAGCGAGCAGACAGGGGGGGGGCAGCCCCAGCATTTT
-,14,-,TRBV18,TRBJ2-3,CASSPNSDRDTQYF,TGTGCCAGCTCACCTAATTCCGACAGGGATACGCAGTATTTT
-,13,TRBD1,TRBV28,TRBJ2-7,CASHLQGSYEQYF,TGTGCCAGCCATTTACAGGGGTCCTACGAGCAGTACTTC
-,15,TRBD1,TRBV6-2/TRBV6-3,TRBJ1-1,CASSYDWDRNTEAFF,TGTGCCAGCAGTTACGACTGGGACAGGAACACTGAAGCTTTCTTT
few,16,TRBD1,TRBV3-1/TRBV3-2,TRBJ1-1,CASSLRQGLMNTEAFF,TGTGCCAGCAGTCTCAGACAGGGGTTAATGAACACTGAAGCTTTCTTT
-,14,-,TRBV5-1,TRBJ2-1,CASSYRGGDNEQFF,TGCGCCAGCAGTTATCGGGGAGGAGACAATGAGCAGTTCTTC
-,14,-,TRBV27,TRBJ1-4,CASSLEGANEKLFF,TGTGCCAGCAGTCTAGAGGGGGCTAATGAAAAACTGTTTTTT